The 21 T cell receptor beta chains below all came from one sample that was sequenced in a study of blood T cells in healthy people across ages. Next came a second PCR, run for about 7 to 12 cycles, which used a sample-barcoded 5' primer along with a J-beta primer mix. TCRdb re-analysed the 5' RACE reads in MiXCR, keeping a single row per CDR3 protein. The data show about 780,000 distinct CDR3 sequences, approximately 24% seen once. These data also featured in a second study, about T cells of mothers and their children.

The sequenced sample consisted of blood. Receptor source: a boy younger than 18 in good health.

This clonotype was counted a few times. The chain has TRBV4-1 and TRBJ2-7; 11 bases are shared with TRBD2. This CDR3 spans 16 amino acids. Germline-derived CDR1 and CDR2 are MGHRA and YSYEKL. V shed 2 bases and J 2 bases; nucleotides not matched to a gene: 5. The CDR3 sequence is CASSQSGLAGPYEQYF. CDR3 nucleotides: TGCGCCAGCAGCCAATCAGGACTAGCGGGCCCCTACGAGCAGTACTTC.

The genes are TRBV28 and TRBJ2-2; D possibly uses TRBD1 or TRBD2 (7 bases each). Germline V gene sequence: CDR1 MDHEN, CDR2 SYDVKM. This CDR3 is built from 15 residues. Deletions cut 8 bases from V and 3 bases from J, with 16 bases between. The CDR3 bases are TGTGCCAGCCTACCGCCAGGGGGGGACACCGGGGAGCTGTTTTTT. This codes for CASLPPGGDTGELFF.

This clonotype was observed a handful of times. The genes are TRBV24-1 and TRBJ2-5; 8 bases are shared with TRBD2. Germline V gene data show CDR1 as KGHDR and CDR2 as SFDVKD. This CDR3 spans 17 amino acids. V dropped 0 bases and J dropped 5; count of bases not matched to a gene: 10. This chain's CDR3 is CATSDLNGRGGPETQYF. The CDR3 DNA follows: TGTGCCACCAGTGATTTGAACGGACGGGGGGGCCCGGAGACCCAGTACTTC.

This clonotype was seen a few times. V gene TRBV15 combines with J gene TRBJ2-5; 7 nucleotides line up with TRBD1. CDR3 length: 15 residues. Germline V lookup: CDR1 LNHNV, CDR2 YYDKDF (reference sequence). Losses at the gene ends were 8 bases for V and 5 bases for J; bases not matched to a gene: 14. The CDR3 DNA sequence: TGTGCCACCCGACAGGGCGCAAAGGGTATGGAGACCCAGTACTTC. This codes for CATRQGAKGMETQYF.

The table lists this clonotype with a few counts. One end of the junction varies from germline; a read error may be responsible. The chain employs TRBV6-2 or TRBV6-3 and TRBJ1-3, with no clear D. Germline V gene lookup returns CDR1 MNHEY and CDR2 SVGEGT. The CDR3 is 16 residues long. The CDR3: CTSSYLDGSSGNTIYF. CDR3 nucleotides: TGTACCAGCAGTTACTTGGACGGTAGCTCTGGAAACACCATATATTTT.

This clonotype has just a few counts. The V and J genes are TRBV7-8 and TRBJ2-7, with D possibly matching TRBD1 (6 bases). Trimming removed 6 bases at V and 0 bases at J, with 15 bases between. CDR3 length: 15 amino acids. Germline loops: CDR1 SGHVS, CDR2 FQNEAQ. CDR3 sequence: CASRQNQGPSYEQYF. In DNA, the CDR3 is TGTGCCAGCAGGCAAAACCAGGGGCCCTCCTACGAGCAGTACTTC.

This clonotype appeared a single time. V is TRBV27 and J is TRBJ2-1; TRBD1 agrees at 8 bases. CDR1 and CDR2 from the germline V gene are MNHEY and SMNVEV (reference sequence). V gave up 7 bases and J gave up 5 bases; unmatched junction bases: 10. This CDR3 is 15 amino acids long. This chain's CDR3 is CASTSHRGIDNEQFF. CDR3 bases: TGTGCCAGCACTTCCCACAGGGGGATTGACAATGAGCAGTTCTTC.

The J gene is TRBJ2-5, the V gene TRBV28; 9 nucleotides line up with TRBD2. CDR1 and CDR2 (germline): MDHEN, SYDVKM. This CDR3 comprises 15 residues. Losses at the gene ends were 6 bases for V and 4 bases for J; bases not matched to a gene: 9. This CDR3 reads CASSAGGGVPETQYF. As DNA, the CDR3 is TGTGCCAGCAGCGCCGGCGGGGGGGTCCCAGAGACCCAGTACTTC.

This clonotype was picked up one time. The V and J genes are TRBV2 and TRBJ1-1; D uncertain. V lost 0 bases, J lost 5 bases, and 4 bases lay in between. CDR1 and CDR2 from the germline V gene are SNHLY and FYNNEI. This CDR3 contains 12 residues. The CDR3 region has the DNA TGTGCCAGCAGTGAAGCGCGGACTGAAGCTTTCTTT. Its translation: CASSEARTEAFF.

The sample holds a few counts of this clonotype. The CDR3 is CASSLYQGSGNTIYF. The CDR3 nucleotides are TGTGCCAGCAGCTTATATCAGGGGTCGGGAAACACCATATATTTT. The chain couples TRBV7-3 to TRBJ1-3; tentatively, D is TRBD1 (6 bases). The CDR3 totals 15 residues. Germline loops: CDR1 SGHTA, CDR2 FQGTGA. V gave up 2 bases and J gave up 4 bases, with 12 bases separating them.

This clonotype occurred many times. V usage is TRBV7-9 and J usage is TRBJ2-5, with D unclear. Trimming stripped 1 base from V and 7 bases from J, with 4 bases between. The CDR3 loop spans 11 amino acids. Looked up from germline, CDR1 is SEHNR and CDR2 is FQNEAQ (reference sequence). The CDR3 coding sequence is TGTGCCAGCAGCTTAGTAGGGACCCAGTACTTC. Amino acid sequence: CASSLVGTQYF.

This clonotype was counted between two and nine times. The V gene is TRBV10-1, the J gene TRBJ2-3, with TRBD2 identical over 8 bases. Looked up from germline, CDR1 is WNHNN and CDR2 is SYGVQD (reference sequence). This CDR3 contains 14 residues. Unmatched junction bases numbered 4, after V lost 4 bases and J lost 4 bases. The CDR3 DNA reads TGCGCCAGCAGTGCCGGGGGGGCCCCAGATACGCAGTATTTT. Its protein product is CASSAGGAPDTQYF.

The chain uses TRBV2 and TRBJ1-2; D remains unclear. Trimming took 6 bases from V and 3 from J, leaving 11 bases between them. CDR1 and CDR2 (germline): SNHLY, FYNNEI. The CDR3 has 13 amino acids. The CDR3 reads CASRESRDYGYTF. The CDR3 DNA is TGTGCCAGCAGGGAGTCGCGAGACTATGGCTACACCTTC.

This clonotype occurred a few times. With a much larger clone just one base away, this may be a read error. V usage is TRBV9 and J usage is TRBJ2-1; the D is unclear. The CDR3 totals 14 residues. CDR1 SGDLS and CDR2 YYNGEE come from the germline V gene. CDR3 region: CASSVGGSRNEQLF. The CDR3 bases are TGTGCCAGCAGCGTAGGCGGTAGCCGCAATGAGCAGCTCTTC.

The genes are TRBV20-1 and TRBJ2-5; 11 nucleotides match TRBD1. The J call may be in error: the DNA end matches TRBJ2-7 better. The germline gives CDR1 DFQATT, CDR2 SNEGSKA (reference sequence). The CDR3 extends over 15 amino acids. CDR3 sequence reads: CSAWTGGIVKYEQYF. In nucleotides, the CDR3 is TGCAGTGCTTGGACAGGGGGCATTGTTAAATACGAGCAGTACTTC.

The chain has TRBV4-1 and TRBJ2-2, with TRBD1 as a possible D gene (5 bases). V lost 9 bases and J lost 0, with 20 bases in between. CDR1 is MGHRA and CDR2 is YSYEKL in the germline V gene. CDR3 size: 17 residues. The CDR3, as DNA: TGCGCCAGTCAGGGTAGTACGTTTGACGCGAACACCGGGGAGCTGTTTTTT. It translates to CASQGSTFDANTGELFF.

This clonotype appeared a few times. V usage is TRBV7-3 and J usage is TRBJ2-7, with TRBD2 identical over 7 bases. From germline, CDR1 is SGHTA and CDR2 FQGTGA. The CDR3 covers 16 residues. V lost 5 bases to trimming and J lost 6 bases; unmatched junction nucleotides: 16. CDR3 protein: CASSRTPGAGIGEQYF. In DNA, the CDR3 is TGTGCCAGCAGCCGCACCCCTGGAGCGGGGATCGGCGAGCAGTACTTC.

The chain recombines TRBV3-1 with TRBJ1-6; no reliable D call. V was cut by 4 bases and J by 8 bases, with 9 bases left in between. The CDR3 length is 13 residues. Germline assignment: CDR1 LGHDT and CDR2 YNNKEL (reference sequence). The CDR3 is CASSRDRDSPLHF. CDR3 DNA sequence: TGTGCCAGCAGCCGCGACCGGGATTCACCCCTCCACTTT.

The J gene is TRBJ1-1, the V gene TRBV6-5, with D possibly TRBD1 on 6 matching bases. Germline assignment: CDR1 MNHEY and CDR2 SVGAGI. Trimming stripped 5 bases from V and 1 base from J, with 14 bases between. CDR3 length: 15 amino acids. CDR3 nucleotide sequence: TGTGCCAGCAGTCAGAACCAGGGGTCGAACACTGAAGCTTTCTTT. Amino acids: CASSQNQGSNTEAFF.

V is TRBV5-5 and J is TRBJ1-6; D is unclear. Germline assignment: CDR1 SGHKS and CDR2 YYEKEE (reference sequence). The V end was cut by 0 bases, the J end by 4 bases, with 5 bases between. This CDR3 is 14 amino acids long. The CDR3 loop reads CASSLDMYNSPLHF. The CDR3 DNA reads TGTGCCAGCAGCTTGGATATGTATAATTCACCCCTCCACTTT.

This clonotype appeared a few times. V usage is TRBV7-9 and J usage is TRBJ2-7, with D uncertain. There are 13 residues in the CDR3. Trimming pared 6 bases from V and 6 bases from J, leaving 15 bases between. The germline CDR1 and CDR2 sequences are SEHNR and FQNEAQ (reference sequence). This CDR3 is CASSQPHMGEQYF. CDR3 coding DNA: TGTGCCAGCAGTCAGCCTCATATGGGCGAGCAGTACTTC.